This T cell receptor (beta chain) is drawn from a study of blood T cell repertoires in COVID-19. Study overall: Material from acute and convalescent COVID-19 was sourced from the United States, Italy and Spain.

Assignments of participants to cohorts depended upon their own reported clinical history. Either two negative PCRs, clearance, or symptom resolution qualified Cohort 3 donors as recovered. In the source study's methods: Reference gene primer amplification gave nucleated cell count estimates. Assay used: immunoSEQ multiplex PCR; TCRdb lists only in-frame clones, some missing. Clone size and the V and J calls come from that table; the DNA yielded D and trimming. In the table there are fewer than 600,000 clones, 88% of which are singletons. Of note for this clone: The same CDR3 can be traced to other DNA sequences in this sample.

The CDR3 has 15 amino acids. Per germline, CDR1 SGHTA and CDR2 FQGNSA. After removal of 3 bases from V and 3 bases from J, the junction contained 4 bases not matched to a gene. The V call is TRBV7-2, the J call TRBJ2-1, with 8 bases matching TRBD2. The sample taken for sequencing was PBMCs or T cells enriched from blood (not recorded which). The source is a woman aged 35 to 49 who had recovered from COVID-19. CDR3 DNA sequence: TGTGCCAGCAGCTTCGTGGCGGGGGGCTACAATGAGCAGTTCTTC. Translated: CASSFVAGGYNEQFF. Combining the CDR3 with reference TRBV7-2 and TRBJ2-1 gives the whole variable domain GAGVSQSPSNKVTEKGKDVELRCDPISGHTALYWYRQSLGQGLEFLIYFQGNSAPDKSGLPSDRFSAERTGGSVSTLTIQRTQQEDSAVYLCASSFVAGGYNEQFFGPGTRLTVL.